Listed here are 31 T cell receptor beta chains from one sample, sequenced in a study of T cells after yellow fever vaccination (dated by TCRdb to about 2019). The library relied on 5' RACE. TCRdb shows the sequencer as Illumina HiSeq 2500. TCRdb's own reprocessing of the public reads used fastp at Q25 and MiXCR and kept productive beta chains. Rows are combined by CDR3 protein, so each entry shows the most common genes and DNA. Across this sample there are 300,000 to 450,000 distinct CDR3 sequences, with about 7.8% seen only once. 17% of the sample rests with the top ten. This sample's treatment or condition label indicates: live attenuated yellow fever vaccine strain. The material was PBMCs, obtained approximately 47 days after the first yellow fever vaccination. The receptor source for this set is a man between 18 and 29 years old who received the YFV17D yellow fever vaccine.

This clonotype was seen a handful of times. DNA for the CDR3: TGCGCCAGCAGCTTGAGGTCAGGGGACGGGGGTGAGCAGTTCTTC. It specifies CASSLRSGDGGEQFF. This chain uses TRBV5-1 with TRBJ2-1; TRBD1 or TRBD2 may be the D gene (6 bases each). CDR1 and CDR2 (germline): SGHRS, YFSETQ. CDR3 size: 15 residues. V was cut by 1 base and J by 9 bases, with 17 bases left in between. Together with reference TRBV5-1 and TRBJ2-1, the CDR3 gives the full variable domain: KAGVTQTPRYLIKTRGQQVTLSCSPISGHRSVSWYQQTPGQGLQFLFEYFSETQRNKGNFPGRFSGRQFSNSRSEMNVSTLELGDSALYLCASSLRSGDGGEQFFGPGTRLTVL.

The CDR3 region has the DNA TGTGCCAGCAGTACCTTCAGGGACCGAGTGGATACGCAGTATTTT. Translated, it gives CASSTFRDRVDTQYF. The J gene is TRBJ2-3, the V gene TRBV12-3 or TRBV12-4, with D perhaps given as TRBD1 or TRBD2 (5 bases each). The CDR3 totals 15 residues. The V and J ends lost 5 bases and 6 bases respectively, with 18 bases between them.

The rearrangement links TRBV6-1 to TRBJ1-2, with TRBD1 identical over 7 bases. With V trimmed by 6 bases and J by 4 bases, 5 bases remained unmatched. The CDR3 consists of 13 residues. The germline gives CDR1 MNHNS, CDR2 SASEGT. The CDR3, as DNA: TGTGCCAGCAGCCGGGGACAGACCTATGGCTACACCTTC. Translation gives CASSRGQTYGYTF.

The table lists this clonotype with a few counts. The CDR3 loop reads CSARTKETQYF. CDR3 coding DNA: TGCAGTGCTAGAACTAAAGAGACCCAGTACTTC. The J gene is TRBJ2-5, the V gene TRBV20-1; D is uncertain. Germline V gene data show CDR1 as DFQATT and CDR2 as SNEGSKA (reference sequence). The CDR3 covers 11 residues. Between the trimmed V and J ends, which lost 2 bases and 3 bases, there was a span of 4 bases.

This rearrangement joins TRBV11-3 to TRBJ2-3; 7 bases align to TRBD2. Germline V gene data show CDR1 as SGHNT and CDR2 as YENEEA. V lost 4 bases and J lost 6; bases outside the gene matches: 10. This CDR3 has 15 amino acids. CDR3 nucleotides: TGTGCCAGCAGCTCCGGGGACTATCACGGCGATACGCAGTATTTT. As protein: CASSSGDYHGDTQYF.

This clonotype was detected ten times or more. The chain employs TRBV7-2 and TRBJ2-2; D possibly uses TRBD1 or TRBD2 (5 bases each). Germline V gene lookup returns CDR1 SGHTA and CDR2 FQGNSA. The V end lost 5 bases, the J end lost 5 bases, and 18 bases lay between the germline ends. CDR3 length: 16 residues. CDR3 protein: CASSQSLRGGTGELFF. DNA for the CDR3: TGTGCCAGCAGCCAGTCGCTGAGGGGCGGAACCGGGGAGCTGTTTTTT. Full variable domain (outside the CDR3, taken from reference TRBV7-2 and TRBJ2-2): GAGVSQSPSNKVTEKGKDVELRCDPISGHTALYWYRQSLGQGLEFLIYFQGNSAPDKSGLPSDRFSAERTGGSVSTLTIQRTQQEDSAVYLCASSQSLRGGTGELFFGEGSRLTVL.

Ten or more counts support this clonotype. The chain combines TRBV9 with TRBJ2-3; 10 bases fit TRBD2. The CDR3 has 17 residues. J lost 0 bases, V lost 4 bases, and 8 bases had no gene match. CDR1 is SGDLS and CDR2 is YYNGEE in the germline V gene. The CDR3 spells CASSPHSGGTSTDTQYF. The CDR3 nucleotides are TGTGCCAGCAGCCCCCATAGCGGGGGGACTAGCACAGATACGCAGTATTTT. The variable domain in full, with the rest retrieved from reference TRBV9 and TRBJ2-3, is DSGVTQTPKHLITATGQRVTLRCSPRSGDLSVYWYQQSLDQGLQFLIQYYNGEERAKGNILERFSAQQFPDLHSELNLSSLELGDSALYFCASSPHSGGTSTDTQYFGPGTRLTVL.

This clonotype has more than one count but fewer than ten. This CDR3 is CASSYSGSLETQYF. For the CDR3, the DNA is TGTGCCAGCAGTTACTCCGGGTCCTTAGAGACCCAGTACTTC. V and J are TRBV7-2 and TRBJ2-5; D is undetermined. Germline V lookup: CDR1 SGHTA, CDR2 FQGNSA. The CDR3 sequence is 14 residues long. V was clipped by 6 bases and J by 4 bases, with 15 bases between them.

V usage is TRBV9 and J usage is TRBJ1-2; the D is unclear. The CDR3 has 14 amino acids. Trimming removed 0 bases from V and 5 bases from J, with 11 bases in between. CDR1 is SGDLS and CDR2 is YYNGEE in the germline V gene. Here the CDR3 reads CASSVADWEYGYTF. In nucleotides, the CDR3 is TGTGCCAGCAGCGTAGCGGACTGGGAATATGGCTACACCTTC.

V is TRBV5-1 and J is TRBJ2-1; 13 bases match TRBD2. The CDR3 sequence is 16 residues long. Trimming cost V 2 bases and J 5 bases; bases outside gene matches: 4. CDR1 and CDR2 (germline): SGHRS, YFSETQ. The CDR3 loop is CASSLRTSGGNNEQFF. CDR3 DNA sequence: TGCGCCAGCAGCTTAAGGACTAGCGGGGGCAACAATGAGCAGTTCTTC. Full variable domain (outside the CDR3, taken from reference TRBV5-1 and TRBJ2-1): KAGVTQTPRYLIKTRGQQVTLSCSPISGHRSVSWYQQTPGQGLQFLFEYFSETQRNKGNFPGRFSGRQFSNSRSEMNVSTLELGDSALYLCASSLRTSGGNNEQFFGPGTRLTVL.

CDR3 loop: CASSQPSGGSWETQYF. The DNA of the CDR3 is TGTGCCAGCAGCCAACCTAGCGGGGGGTCCTGGGAGACCCAGTACTTC. The chain links TRBV7-2 to TRBJ2-5; TRBD2 matches at 11 bases. The V segment lost 5 bases and the J segment 5 bases; nucleotides outside the gene matches: 10. The length of the CDR3 is 16 residues. The germline V gene encodes CDR1 SGHTA and CDR2 FQGNSA.

V and J are TRBV5-1 and TRBJ2-5; the D call may be TRBD1 or TRBD2 (5 bases each). Per germline, CDR1 SGHRS and CDR2 YFSETQ. The CDR3 length is 16 residues. Trimming removed 4 bases from V and 5 bases from J, with 21 bases in between. CDR3 nucleotide sequence: TGCGCCAGCAGCCTGGGGCGGACTTTCGGGACGGAGACCCAGTACTTC. Its translation is CASSLGRTFGTETQYF. The full variable domain, rest sourced from reference TRBV5-1 and TRBJ2-5, is KAGVTQTPRYLIKTRGQQVTLSCSPISGHRSVSWYQQTPGQGLQFLFEYFSETQRNKGNFPGRFSGRQFSNSRSEMNVSTLELGDSALYLCASSLGRTFGTETQYFGPGTRLLVL.

The table lists this clonotype with a few counts. The chain couples TRBV2 to TRBJ2-3; TRBD1 matches at 11 bases. The germline CDR1 and CDR2 sequences are SNHLY and FYNNEI. V gave up 5 bases and J gave up 4 bases; unmatched junction bases: 5. The CDR3 covers 15 residues. This CDR3 is CASSFGQGAADTQYF. In nucleotides, the CDR3 is TGTGCCAGCAGTTTCGGACAGGGGGCTGCAGATACGCAGTATTTT.

The J gene is TRBJ1-2, the V gene TRBV28, with D uncertain. CDR3 length equals 13 residues. V was cut by 4 bases and J by 4 bases, with 10 bases left in between. Germline CDR1 and CDR2: MDHEN and SYDVKM. The CDR3 spells CASSSPRSYGYTF. CDR3 DNA: TGTGCCAGCAGTTCGCCCCGAAGCTATGGCTACACCTTC.

The genes are TRBV6-1 and TRBJ2-3, with 9 bases fitting TRBD2. The V segment lost 8 bases and the J segment 2 bases; nucleotides outside the gene matches: 11. Germline lookup yields CDR1 MNHNS and CDR2 SASEGT. The CDR3 sequence is 16 residues long. The DNA of the CDR3 is TGTGCCAGCGGGAAAGCGGGGGGCCAGGTCACAGATACGCAGTATTTT. Amino acid sequence: CASGKAGGQVTDTQYF.

The chain employs TRBV12-3 or TRBV12-4 and TRBJ1-2; the D is unclear. CDR3 length equals 14 residues. Trimming took off 6 bases at V and 0 bases at J, with 11 bases between the two ends. The CDR3 loop reads CASRREGANYGYTF. The CDR3 coding sequence is TGTGCCAGCAGGCGAGAGGGAGCTAACTATGGCTACACCTTC.

The chain joins TRBV5-1 to TRBJ1-4; tentative D call: TRBD1 (6 bases). The CDR3 runs to 15 residues. The germline V gene has CDR1 SGHRS and CDR2 YFSETQ. Trimming cost V 4 bases and J 5 bases, with 15 bases left between them. The CDR3 protein is CASSRTTGPNEKLFF. CDR3 DNA: TGCGCCAGCAGCAGGACGACAGGACCCAATGAAAAACTGTTTTTT.

In its sample, this clonotype was seen a few times. This rearrangement joins TRBV6-2 or TRBV6-3 to TRBJ1-6; D not certain. This CDR3 is built from 14 residues. CDR1 and CDR2 (germline): MNHEY, SVGEGT. V lost 2 bases and J lost 8, with 10 bases in between. CDR3 DNA sequence: TGTGCCAGCAGTTACGTTGCCGGGGATTCACCCCTCCACTTT. This gives the protein CASSYVAGDSPLHF.

This clonotype was recorded many times. This chain joins TRBV28 and TRBJ2-3, with TRBD1 identical over 8 bases. The J segment lost 3 bases and the V segment lost 5 bases, leaving 7 bases of the junction unmatched. The CDR3 has 15 residues. Germline V gives CDR1 MDHEN, CDR2 SYDVKM. The CDR3 protein is CASSLQGVGTDTQYF. The DNA of the CDR3 is TGTGCCAGCAGTCTACAGGGGGTAGGGACAGATACGCAGTATTTT.

The J gene is TRBJ1-3, the V gene TRBV4-2; D uncertain. With 0 bases removed from V and 2 bases from J, the gap between germline ends came to 11 bases. Per the germline V gene, CDR1 is LGHNA and CDR2 is YNFKEQ. The CDR3 contains 16 residues. The CDR3, as DNA: TGTGCCAGCAGCCAAGAGCTGGTGGACCCTGGAAACACCATATATTTT. Residues: CASSQELVDPGNTIYF.

The genes are TRBV12-3 or TRBV12-4 and TRBJ2-7; TRBD1 aligns across 10 bases. The CDR3 consists of 14 residues. V lost 6 bases and J lost 3; bases outside the gene matches: 5. For the CDR3, the DNA is TGTGCCAGCAGCTACCGGGACAGGGGCTACGAGCAGTACTTC. This encodes CASSYRDRGYEQYF.

V is TRBV5-1 and J is TRBJ2-5; possible D gene TRBD2, 5 bases. Per germline, CDR1 SGHRS and CDR2 YFSETQ. The CDR3 runs 15 residues. Trimming removed 0 bases from V and 4 bases from J, with 13 bases in between. As DNA, the CDR3 is TGCGCCAGCAGCTTGGGGTTAGGGAGCCGAGAGACCCAGTACTTC. Translation gives CASSLGLGSRETQYF.

V gene TRBV4-1 combines with J gene TRBJ2-7; no reliable D call. CDR3 length: 13 amino acids. V shed 1 base and J shed 6 bases, with 10 bases lying between them. The germline gives CDR1 MGHRA, CDR2 YSYEKL. Here the CDR3 reads CASSQVYSGEQYF. The CDR3 DNA sequence: TGCGCCAGCAGCCAAGTTTACAGTGGCGAGCAGTACTTC.

The V and J genes are TRBV20-1 and TRBJ2-7; 7 bases agree with TRBD1. V dropped 4 bases and J dropped 5; count of bases not matched to a gene: 14. Germline V lookup: CDR1 DFQATT, CDR2 SNEGSKA (reference sequence). The CDR3 length is 15 residues. The CDR3 loop is CSATGPRQGMDEQYV. CDR3 bases: TGCAGTGCTACGGGACCTAGACAGGGTATGGACGAGCAGTACGTC.

V and J are TRBV29-1 and TRBJ2-5; tentatively, D is TRBD1 or TRBD2 (5 bases each). Germline V gives CDR1 SQVTM, CDR2 ANQGSEA. The CDR3 spans 14 residues. Trimming removed 4 bases at V and 4 bases at J, with 16 bases between. The CDR3 sequence: CSVVRSGAGETQYF. CDR3 bases: TGCAGCGTTGTGCGTTCCGGGGCGGGAGAGACCCAGTACTTC.

This clonotype appeared a few times. The V and J genes are TRBV7-8 and TRBJ2-7; D may match TRBD1 or TRBD2 (5 bases each). The CDR3 runs 15 residues. V dropped 5 bases and J dropped 6 bases, with 20 bases sitting between them. Germline-derived CDR1 and CDR2 are SGHVS and FQNEAQ. CDR3 residues: CASSVSGTGVIEQYV. CDR3 DNA: TGTGCCAGCAGCGTCTCCGGGACCGGCGTTATCGAGCAGTACGTC.

This clonotype was counted a few times. Because the CDR3 is missing its conserved closing phenylalanine or tryptophan, this is likely a read error. It is unclear where the CDR3 begins or ends on the DNA, so no DNA is shown, and the CDR3 is as TCRdb lists it. This sequence joins TRBV20-1 and TRBJ2-5; the table's D call, TRBD1, was not checked against the DNA. The germline V gene has CDR1 DFQATT and CDR2 SNEGSKA (reference sequence). 9 amino acids form the CDR3, both terminal residues included. The CDR3 here is CSANSGPPI.

This chain connects TRBV5-6 to TRBJ2-7; D is possibly TRBD1 or TRBD2 (5 bases each). The germline gives CDR1 SGHDT, CDR2 YYEEEE. Trimming removed 5 bases from V and 5 bases from J, with 26 bases in between. The CDR3 is made up of 17 amino acids. CDR3 coding DNA: TGTGCCAGCAGAGGCGTTGGTCGGACCGGGGCGTCCGACGAGCAGTACTTC. This gives the protein CASRGVGRTGASDEQYF.

The chain uses TRBV7-9 and TRBJ2-2; no clear D gene. CDR1 is SEHNR, CDR2 FQNEAQ, per germline (reference sequence). V was cut by 3 bases and J by 6 bases, with 17 bases left in between. The length of the CDR3 is 16 residues. The CDR3 coding sequence is TGTGCCAGCAGCTTCTCGTCCCATGCCTTAGCCGGGGAGCTGTTTTTT. Translated, it gives CASSFSSHALAGELFF.

This clonotype occurred many times. The gene calls are TRBV3-1 and TRBJ2-1; D is perhaps TRBD2 (5 bases). CDR3 length equals 13 residues. The V gene's germline CDR1 is LGHDT and CDR2 YNNKEL (reference sequence). The germline V and J ends were trimmed by 1 base and 6 bases, with 7 bases remaining between them. The CDR3 DNA sequence: TGTGCCAGCAGCCAAGCAAGCGGCAATGAGCAGTTCTTC. This codes for CASSQASGNEQFF.

This clonotype was seen a few times. V and J are TRBV29-1 and TRBJ1-1; D not certain. V was shortened by 5 bases and J by 5 bases, with 12 bases between the two germline ends. The CDR3 covers 12 residues. Germline CDR1 SQVTM, CDR2 ANQGSEA. The CDR3: CSVRWGGTEAFF. CDR3 nucleotide sequence: TGCAGCGTTCGTTGGGGAGGGACTGAAGCTTTCTTT.